Presented here are 18 T cell receptor beta chains from one specimen sequenced in a study of T cell repertoires and HLA-DP antigens. These TCRs' antigens remain unknown. The method was immunoSEQ multiplex PCR; TCRdb's version includes in-frame clones alone and lacks a portion of them. The data hold about 89,000 clones, with about 89% observed a single time. Sequenced: CD4+ T cells from PBMCs. All receptors derive from a man aged 50-59 years in good health and CMV-seronegative.

The CDR3 DNA is TGTGCCAGCTCACTGAATACAGGGGGCACTGAAGCTTTCTTT. Its translation: CASSLNTGGTEAFF. J is TRBJ1-1 and V is TRBV18, with 8 bases that match TRBD1. Germline assignment: CDR1 KGHSH and CDR2 LQKENI. V shed 4 bases, J shed 4 bases, and the junction held 5 bases outside the gene matches. This CDR3 contains 14 residues.

The gene calls are TRBV6-5 and TRBJ2-2; the match to TRBD1 covers 9 bases. Germline values: CDR1 MNHEY, CDR2 SVGAGI. The CDR3 contains 15 residues. Trimming removed 7 bases from V and 4 bases from J; junction bases left unmatched: 7. The CDR3 reads CASTRTGAITGELFF. The CDR3 DNA is TGTGCCAGCACTCGGACAGGGGCGATCACCGGGGAGCTGTTTTTT.

By frequency in the sample, this clone is medium-sized. The chain combines TRBV19 with TRBJ1-1; D unresolved. The CDR3 runs 15 residues. The germline V gene encodes CDR1 LNHDA and CDR2 SQIVND (reference sequence). V was pared by 5 bases and J by 4 bases, with 17 bases between. The CDR3 bases are TGTGCCAGTAGTCTCGGGCCGGGGAAACGCACTGAAGCTTTCTTT. This gives the protein CASSLGPGKRTEAFF.

V gene TRBV6-5 combines with J gene TRBJ2-5; TRBD2 agrees at 10 bases. After removal of 6 bases from V and 5 bases from J, the junction contained 3 bases not matched to a gene. The CDR3 covers 13 residues. Germline V lookup: CDR1 MNHEY, CDR2 SVGAGI. CDR3 in amino acids: CASRGTSVETQYF. CDR3 coding DNA: TGTGCCAGCAGAGGGACTAGCGTCGAGACCCAGTACTTC.

V is TRBV19 and J is TRBJ1-2; 7 bases map to TRBD1. Germline CDR1 reads LNHDA; CDR2 reads SQIVND (reference sequence). The junction had 6 bases not matched to a gene; V was cut back by 4 bases and J by 10 bases. This CDR3 has 12 residues. The DNA for the CDR3 is TGTGCCAGTAGTACACGACAGGGTGTCTACACCTTC. It yields the protein CASSTRQGVYTF.

This CDR3 is CASSYVGGRGNTIYF. In nucleotides, the CDR3 is TGTGCCAGCAGTTACGTCGGGGGCAGAGGAAACACCATATATTTT. The chain employs TRBV6-5 and TRBJ1-3; D might be TRBD1 (6 bases). The CDR3 has 15 residues. Germline V gene lookup returns CDR1 MNHEY and CDR2 SVGAGI. Trimming removed 2 bases at V and 4 bases at J, with 12 bases between.

The chain combines TRBV28 with TRBJ2-3; D is unclear. Germline V CDR1 and CDR2: MDHEN, SYDVKM. With 1 base removed from V and 5 bases from J, the gap between germline ends came to 7 bases. The length of the CDR3 is 13 residues. CDR3 sequence (DNA): TGTGCCAGCAGTTTATCAGGAAAAGATACGCAGTATTTT. Amino acid sequence: CASSLSGKDTQYF.

The chain carries TRBV11-2 and TRBJ2-3; 9 bases fit TRBD2. This CDR3 is built from 17 residues. V shed 4 bases, J shed 4 bases, and the junction held 12 bases outside the gene matches. Germline V lookup: CDR1 SGHAT, CDR2 FQNNGV. CDR3 sequence (DNA): TGTGCCAGCAGCTACCACCATCCGGGACTAGCAGCAGATACGCAGTATTTT. Encoded protein: CASSYHHPGLAADTQYF.

The V gene is TRBV13, the J gene TRBJ2-7; D might be TRBD1 or TRBD2, each matching 5 bases. V was pared by 5 bases and J by 0 bases, with 5 bases between. From germline, CDR1 is PRHDT and CDR2 FYEKMQ (reference sequence). The CDR3 is 12 residues long. CDR3 nucleotides: TGTGCCAGCAGCGGGGGCTCCTACGAGCAGTACTTC. Its translation is CASSGGSYEQYF.

This clone has only one observation. The CDR3 DNA sequence: TGTGCCAGCAGCTTGACACCAGGACTAGTTAGGGGCGAGCAGTACTTC. Translation: CASSLTPGLVRGEQYF. This sequence joins TRBV7-2 and TRBJ2-7; 7 bases fit TRBD2. J was trimmed by 6 bases and V by 3 bases; bases with no gene match: 14. CDR1 and CDR2 from the germline V gene are SGHTA and FQGNSA. The CDR3 runs to 16 residues.

V and J are TRBV11-2 and TRBJ2-5; no firm D call. V was shortened by 5 bases and J by 4 bases, with 5 bases between the two germline ends. This CDR3 has 11 amino acids. The germline V gene has CDR1 SGHAT and CDR2 FQNNGV. The CDR3 nucleotides read TGTGCCAGCAGCGCGCTAGAGACCCAGTACTTC. Translation: CASSALETQYF.

The chain recombines TRBV4-3 with TRBJ1-1, with a possible D match to TRBD1 (5 bases). The CDR3 contains 17 residues. Between the trimmed V and J ends, which lost 0 bases and 4 bases, there was a span of 18 bases. The V gene's germline CDR1 is LGHNA and CDR2 YSLEER. CDR3 loop: CASSQDLASVGPTEAFF. In DNA, the CDR3 is TGCGCCAGCAGCCAAGATTTGGCCAGCGTGGGGCCCACTGAAGCTTTCTTT.

The V gene is TRBV6-6, the J gene TRBJ1-2, with no clear D. The ends were cut back, 6 bases at V and 4 bases at J, with 12 bases in the middle. The CDR3 length is 13 residues. The V gene's germline CDR1 is MNHNY and CDR2 SVGAGI (reference sequence). The CDR3 sequence is CASSVPMSYGYTF. DNA of the CDR3: TGTGCCAGCAGCGTCCCGATGAGCTATGGCTACACCTTC.

V usage is TRBV30 and J usage is TRBJ2-3; D possibly corresponds to TRBD1 (5 bases). V was trimmed by 4 bases and J by 5 bases, leaving 19 bases between them. The CDR3 runs 15 residues. The germline V gene encodes CDR1 GTSNPN and CDR2 SVGIG (reference sequence). The chain's CDR3 is CAWTRTRVREDTQYF. In nucleotides, the CDR3 is TGTGCCTGGACCCGAACCAGGGTCAGGGAAGATACGCAGTATTTT.

Only one count was recorded for this clone. This chain joins TRBV5-1 and TRBJ2-1, with 8 bases lining up with TRBD2. This CDR3 has 19 residues. Per the germline V gene, CDR1 is SGHRS and CDR2 is YFSETQ. The V segment lost 5 bases and the J segment 8 bases; nucleotides outside the gene matches: 24. In nucleotides, the CDR3 is TGCGCCAGCAGTCGACCAGGACGGCGGGAGGAGGTAGATCGGGATGAGCAGTTCTTC. Its translation: CASSRPGRREEVDRDEQFF. The variable domain in full, completed from reference TRBV5-1 and TRBJ2-1, reads KAGVTQTPRYLIKTRGQQVTLSCSPISGHRSVSWYQQTPGQGLQFLFEYFSETQRNKGNFPGRFSGRQFSNSRSEMNVSTLELGDSALYLCASSRPGRREEVDRDEQFFGPGTRLTVL.

This rearrangement joins TRBV21-1 to TRBJ1-4. TRBV21-1 is marked as a pseudogene. There are 19 residues in the CDR3. CDR3 sequence (DNA): TGTGCCAGCAGCAAAGGAAGGACTAGCGGGGAGAAAGGTAATGAAAAACTGTTTTTT. It is translated as CASSKGRTSGEKGNEKLFF.

The rearrangement links TRBV29-1 to TRBJ1-1; TRBD1 aligns across 7 bases. Germline loops: CDR1 SQVTM, CDR2 ANQGSEA. V lost 6 bases, J lost 1 base, and 5 bases stayed unmatched. The CDR3 consists of 13 residues. The CDR3 reads CSVSGGPNTEAFF. CDR3 coding DNA: TGCAGCGTCTCAGGGGGGCCGAACACTGAAGCTTTCTTT.

The chain combines TRBV18 with TRBJ1-5; 8 bases fit TRBD1. Germline-derived CDR1 and CDR2 are KGHSH and LQKENI. V was pared by 3 bases and J by 7 bases, with 11 bases of the junction left unmatched. The CDR3 length is 16 residues. The CDR3 DNA reads as TGTGCCAGCTCACCTGTTGAAGTGCAGGGGGCGCAGCCCCAGCATTTT. Its protein product is CASSPVEVQGAQPQHF.